Following are 19 T cell receptor beta chains from one sample sequenced in a study of T cell responses to AZD1222 COVID-19 vaccine. Assay used: immunoSEQ multiplex PCR; TCRdb lists only in-frame clones, some missing. The sample records more than 140,000 clones, approximately 88% being singletons. The sample consisted of peripheral blood, taken on day 0 of AZD1222 vaccination. Receptor source: an adult in good health.

The chain has TRBV7-2 and TRBJ1-5; D is uncertain. Germline CDR1 reads SGHTA; CDR2 reads FQGNSA. The CDR3 loop spans 18 amino acids. V lost 1 base, J lost 4 bases, and 20 bases lay in between. The CDR3 loop is CASSLVAPVGFVNQPQHF. CDR3 nucleotide sequence: TGTGCCAGCAGCTTAGTGGCCCCGGTGGGATTCGTTAATCAGCCCCAGCATTTT. Full variable domain (outside the CDR3, taken from reference TRBV7-2 and TRBJ1-5): GAGVSQSPSNKVTEKGKDVELRCDPISGHTALYWYRQSLGQGLEFLIYFQGNSAPDKSGLPSDRFSAERTGGSVSTLTIQRTQQEDSAVYLCASSLVAPVGFVNQPQHFGDGTRLSIL.

The chain uses TRBV5-1 and TRBJ2-3, with D unclear. The CDR3 sequence is 13 residues long. Trimming shortened V by 4 bases and J by 0 bases, and 6 bases separated the two germline ends. Germline V gives CDR1 SGHRS, CDR2 YFSETQ. The CDR3 loop reads CASSHPSTDTQYF. DNA of the CDR3: TGCGCCAGCAGCCATCCAAGCACAGATACGCAGTATTTT.

About this clone itself: One junction end does not reproduce the germline sequence, and a read error may be involved. The chain employs TRBV19 and TRBJ2-7; D remains unclear. This CDR3 contains 11 residues. Germline V gives CDR1 LNHDA, CDR2 SQIVND (reference sequence). The CDR3 spells CASTHGVAVNF. CDR3 DNA sequence: TGTGCCAGTACGCACGGAGTGGCGGTGAACTTC. Full variable domain (missing parts from reference TRBV19 and TRBJ2-7): DGGITQSPKYLFRKEGQNVTLSCEQNLNHDAMYWYRQDPGQGLRLIYYSQIVNDFQKGDIAEGYSVSREKKESFPLTVTSAQKNPTAFYLCASTHGVAVNFGPGTRLTVT.

The V call is TRBV25-1, the J call TRBJ1-1, with D maybe TRBD1 (5 bases). The V end was cut by 1 base, the J end by 8 bases, with 11 bases between. The CDR3 is 13 residues long. CDR1 MGHDK and CDR2 SYGVNS come from the germline V gene. CDR3 region: CASSESGRTEAFF. CDR3 nucleotide sequence: TGTGCCAGCAGTGAATCAGGGAGGACCGAAGCTTTCTTT. Filled out from reference TRBV25-1 and TRBJ1-1, the complete variable domain reads EADIYQTPRYLVIGTGKKITLECSQTMGHDKMYWYQQDPGMELHLIHYSYGVNSTEKGDLSSESTVSRIRTEHFPLTLESARPSHTSQYLCASSESGRTEAFFGQGTRLTVV.

Only a few counts were recorded for this clone. This chain uses TRBV7-9 with TRBJ1-1; D remains unclear. Between the trimmed V and J ends, which lost 5 bases and 6 bases, there was a span of 10 bases. This CDR3 is 12 amino acids long. The V gene's germline CDR1 is SEHNR and CDR2 FQNEAQ (reference sequence). The CDR3 bases are TGTGCCAGCAGCCCCGAAGGTGCTGAAGCTTTCTTT. This encodes CASSPEGAEAFF.

The chain joins TRBV29-1 to TRBJ2-3; 8 nucleotides line up with TRBD2. The germline V gene encodes CDR1 SQVTM and CDR2 ANQGSEA. Trimming removed 1 base from V and 4 bases from J; junction bases left unmatched: 7. This CDR3 contains 15 residues. The CDR3 bases are TGCAGCGTTGAAGGCACTAGCGGAGGGTCAGATACGCAGTATTTT. Translating it yields CSVEGTSGGSDTQYF.

This sequence joins TRBV2 and TRBJ1-5; 10 bases align to TRBD1. V shed 6 bases and J 5 bases; nucleotides not matched to a gene: 7. From germline, CDR1 is SNHLY and CDR2 FYNNEI. The CDR3 loop spans 15 amino acids. The CDR3 loop is CASRRQGALDQPQHF. The CDR3 bases are TGTGCCAGCAGAAGACAGGGGGCACTTGATCAGCCCCAGCATTTT.

A single count supports this clone. The CDR3 loop reads CASSVDRNEKLFF. CDR3 DNA sequence: TGTGCCAGCTCCGTCGACAGAAATGAAAAACTGTTTTTT. V usage is TRBV18 and J usage is TRBJ1-4; possible D gene TRBD1, 5 bases. Germline CDR1 KGHSH, CDR2 LQKENI. Deletions cut 6 bases from V and 5 bases from J, with 10 bases between. The CDR3 is made up of 13 amino acids.

The chain recombines TRBV5-1 with TRBJ1-1, with TRBD1 as a possible D gene (6 bases). Trimming took off 5 bases at V and 1 base at J, with 15 bases between the two ends. The germline CDR1 and CDR2 sequences are SGHRS and YFSETQ. This CDR3 spans 15 amino acids. The DNA of the CDR3 is TGCGCCAGCAGTTTAGTGGGGGCTGAGAACACTGAAGCTTTCTTT. This codes for CASSLVGAENTEAFF.

The chain combines TRBV27 with TRBJ1-5; 10 positions agree with TRBD1. Germline V gene data show CDR1 as MNHEY and CDR2 as SMNVEV (reference sequence). With 6 bases clipped from V and 3 bases from J, the junction kept 11 bases outside the gene matches. This CDR3 region has 17 residues. DNA of the CDR3: TGTGCCAGCAGGCCGGGACAGGGGCGTACACACAATCAGCCCCAGCATTTT. It yields the protein CASRPGQGRTHNQPQHF.

This chain uses TRBV5-1 with TRBJ2-2; D uncertain. Trimming took off 1 base at V and 4 bases at J, with 11 bases between the two ends. Germline V gives CDR1 SGHRS, CDR2 YFSETQ. There are 15 residues in the CDR3. The CDR3 sequence is CASSLLGSGTGELFF. CDR3 coding DNA: TGCGCCAGCAGCTTGCTGGGATCGGGCACCGGGGAGCTGTTTTTT.

The chain has TRBV19 and TRBJ1-1; 8 nucleotides match TRBD1. The CDR3 runs 16 residues. Trimming cost V 5 bases and J 1 base; bases outside gene matches: 9. CDR1 is LNHDA, CDR2 SQIVND, per germline (reference sequence). CDR3 bases: TGTGCCAGTAGTGAACTGACAGGGGACGGGAACACTGAAGCTTTCTTT. Translating gives CASSELTGDGNTEAFF.

This sequence joins TRBV2 and TRBJ2-6, with D perhaps TRBD2 (5 bases). This CDR3 has 15 residues. Trimming pared 4 bases from V and 0 bases from J, leaving 7 bases between. Germline V gene sequence: CDR1 SNHLY, CDR2 FYNNEI. CDR3 protein: CASSGESSGANVLTF. The CDR3 region has the DNA TGTGCCAGCAGTGGGGAGAGCTCTGGGGCCAACGTCCTGACTTTC.

This chain joins TRBV3-1 (or the pseudogene TRBV3-2) and TRBJ2-5; weak D call: TRBD2 (5 bases). CDR3 length equals 16 residues. CDR1 and CDR2 (germline): LGHDT, YNNKEL (reference sequence). Trimming cost V 1 base and J 5 bases, with 17 bases left between them. CDR3: CASSQVRVRRVETQYF. As DNA, the CDR3 is TGTGCCAGCAGCCAAGTGCGGGTTAGACGGGTTGAGACCCAGTACTTC.

The chain joins TRBV5-4 to TRBJ2-1; 13 positions agree with TRBD2. Germline V CDR1 and CDR2: SGHNT, YYREEE (reference sequence). With V trimmed by 3 bases and J by 4 bases, 4 bases remained unmatched. CDR3 length: 16 amino acids. In DNA form, the CDR3 reads TGTGCCAGCAGCTCCCCGGGACTAGCGGGATACAATGAGCAGTTCTTC. Protein sequence: CASSSPGLAGYNEQFF. The variable domain in full, with the rest retrieved from reference TRBV5-4 and TRBJ2-1, is ETGVTQSPTHLIKTRGQQVTLRCSSQSGHNTVSWYQQALGQGPQFIFQYYREEENGRGNFPPRFSGLQFPNYSSELNVNALELDDSALYLCASSSPGLAGYNEQFFGPGTRLTVL.

V usage is TRBV6-5 and J usage is TRBJ2-1; 13 bases are shared with TRBD2. Looked up from germline, CDR1 is MNHEY and CDR2 is SVGAGI. V was clipped by 3 bases and J by 8 bases; unmatched bases: 7. The CDR3 sequence is 16 residues long. CDR3 coding DNA: TGTGCCAGCAGTTATCCTCGACTAGCGGGAGGCCATGAGCAGTTCTTC. The encoded protein is CASSYPRLAGGHEQFF.

The CDR3 spells CASSFRGTGELFF. The CDR3 DNA is TGTGCCAGCAGTTTTCGGGGGACCGGGGAGCTGTTTTTT. The rearrangement joins TRBV2 to TRBJ2-2, with D possibly matching TRBD2 (6 bases). The CDR3 is 13 amino acids. Germline values: CDR1 SNHLY, CDR2 FYNNEI. V was pared by 5 bases and J by 5 bases, with 9 bases between.

The chain joins TRBV2 to TRBJ1-2, with a tentative D call TRBD1 (5 bases). The CDR3 is made up of 14 amino acids. V was cut by 6 bases and J by 4 bases, with 15 bases left in between. CDR1 and CDR2 (germline): SNHLY, FYNNEI. The CDR3, as DNA: TGTGCCAGCAGCAGGGACCGACCCGGCTATGGCTACACCTTC. Translation gives CASSRDRPGYGYTF. The whole variable domain, filled in from reference TRBV2 and TRBJ1-2, reads EPEVTQTPSHQVTQMGQEVILRCVPISNHLYFYWYRQILGQKVEFLVSFYNNEISEKSEIFDDQFSVERPDGSNFTLKIRSTKLEDSAMYFCASSRDRPGYGYTFGSGTRLTVV.

This clone showed up just once. The chain uses TRBV14 and TRBJ1-4; D ambiguous. The CDR3 totals 15 residues. In germline, CDR1 is SGHDN, CDR2 FVKESK. Trimming removed 4 bases at V and 4 bases at J, with 13 bases between. CDR3 in amino acids: CASSPGLQFNEKLFF. The CDR3 DNA reads as TGTGCCAGCAGCCCAGGCCTCCAGTTTAATGAAAAACTGTTTTTT.